This T cell receptor beta chain is drawn from a study of tumor and adjacent non-tumor tissue in lung cancer. Across the study: Patients comprised 12 adenocarcinoma, 2 squamous cell carcinoma and 1 small cell lung cancer.

This clonotype was detected ten times or more. Between the trimmed V and J ends, which lost 5 bases and 0 bases, there was a span of 23 bases. There are 19 residues in the CDR3. Germline V gene lookup returns CDR1 PRHDT and CDR2 FYEKMQ (reference sequence). RNA was extracted from bulk tissue without any cell sorting. This non-tumor lung sample came from over 3 cm beyond the tumor edge. Donors were chemotherapy-naive, newly diagnosed lung cancer surgical patients in China, August–late 2014. A modified ARM-PCR protocol with three rounds of nested PCR amplified TCRbeta. TCRdb reanalysed the multiplex PCR reads using MiXCR and keeps one entry per CDR3 protein. The table shows about 44,000 distinct CDR3 sequences, with under 75% occurring only once.

V gene TRBV13 combines with J gene TRBJ2-1; D is possibly TRBD2 (6 bases). Specimen: distant non-tumor lung tissue. This TCR was recovered from a woman in her seventies with non-small cell lung cancer. This CDR3 is CASSTRRPTRRVSYNEQFF. The CDR3 DNA sequence: TGTGCCAGCAGCACAAGACGCCCGACTAGGCGGGTCTCCTACAATGAGCAGTTCTTC.